This T cell receptor (beta chain) was observed in a study of CD8+ T cells in alopecia areata. At the level of the study: Dosing with tofacitinib proceeded for 6 to 18 months, followed by 6 months off drug.

CDR3 length: 14 amino acids. V was pared by 2 bases and J by 3 bases, with 10 bases between. Germline lookup yields CDR1 MNHEY and CDR2 SMNVEV (reference sequence). Extracted from the samples, RNA was reverse transcribed into cDNA to serve as the sequencing template. This table comes from immunoSEQ multiplex PCR, and its TCRdb copy is limited to in-frame clones, with some not included. The sample has more than 130,000 clones; 75% to 85% are singletons. Treatment here: oral pan-JAK inhibitor, 5-10 mg twice daily. This sequence was found in a human donor with alopecia areata. J is TRBJ1-1 and V is TRBV27; no definite D call. The sample was CD8+ T cells sorted from blood, taken at week 4, from a patient treated with tofacitinib. The CDR3 DNA reads TGTGCCAGCAGTTTAGCAGGTTCACACACTGAAGCTTTCTTT. Translating it yields CASSLAGSHTEAFF.